The rows below give T cell receptor beta chains drawn from one sample of a study of blood T cell repertoires in COVID-19. Here immunoSEQ multiplex PCR was the method, and the copy in TCRdb shows in-frame clones only, minus some. The repertoire has about 170,000 clones, about 88% of them found once; the top ten carry 7%. The sequencing input was peripheral blood. The receptors were sampled from a woman of 80 years or more in a cohort sampled during active or convalescent COVID-19. CDR3s include the opening cysteine and the closing phenylalanine or tryptophan. Each record gives: CDR3 protein, CDR3 DNA, V gene, D gene, J gene, clone size. The D gene is left open where the match is weak. The listing skips clone size in some rows; elsewhere it reads once, few, many or a size class.

CDR3aa: CASMRNRVSPDTQYF; CDR3nt: TGTGCCAGCATGCGAAACAGGGTGTCCCCAGATACGCAGTATTTT; v_gene: TRBV27; d_gene: NA; j_gene: TRBJ2-3; abundance: NA
CDR3aa: CASSLRLPTDEQFF; CDR3nt: TGTGCCAGCAGCCTACGACTACCGACGGATGAGCAGTTCTTC; v_gene: TRBV3-1/TRBV3-2; d_gene: NA; j_gene: TRBJ2-1; abundance: NA
CDR3aa: CASSPGLAGPRELFF; CDR3nt: TGTGCCAGCAGTCCTGGACTAGCGGGGCCGAGGGAGCTGTTTTTT; v_gene: TRBV27; d_gene: TRBD2; j_gene: TRBJ2-2; abundance: many
CDR3aa: CASTDGPQGGNTEAFF; CDR3nt: TGCGCCAGCACCGATGGGCCCCAGGGAGGGAACACTGAAGCTTTCTTT; v_gene: TRBV23-1; d_gene: NA; j_gene: TRBJ1-1; abundance: NA
CDR3aa: CASTRTVTNEKLFF; CDR3nt: TGTGCCAGCACCCGGACAGTAACTAATGAAAAACTGTTTTTT; v_gene: TRBV28; d_gene: NA; j_gene: TRBJ1-4; abundance: NA
CDR3aa: CSARQGGNTGELFF; CDR3nt: TGCAGCGCCCGACAGGGGGGGAACACCGGGGAGCTGTTTTTT; v_gene: TRBV29-1; d_gene: TRBD1; j_gene: TRBJ2-2; abundance: NA
CDR3aa: CAISESTSYGYTF; CDR3nt: TGTGCCATCAGTGAGTCCACAAGTTATGGCTACACCTTC; v_gene: TRBV10-3; d_gene: NA; j_gene: TRBJ1-2; abundance: NA
CDR3aa: CATSDPNPQQAGVNEQFF; CDR3nt: TGTGCCACCAGTGACCCCAACCCCCAGCAAGCGGGGGTCAACGAGCAGTTCTTC; v_gene: TRBV24-1; d_gene: TRBD2; j_gene: TRBJ2-1; abundance: NA
CDR3aa: CAISESKLAGGLSEQFF; CDR3nt: TGTGCCATCAGTGAGTCGAAACTAGCGGGGGGGCTTAGTGAGCAGTTCTTC; v_gene: TRBV10-3; d_gene: TRBD2; j_gene: TRBJ2-1; abundance: NA
CDR3aa: CASSLDLAGGRNEQFF; CDR3nt: TGTGCCAGCAGCTTAGATCTAGCGGGAGGTAGGAATGAGCAGTTCTTC; v_gene: TRBV11-2; d_gene: TRBD2; j_gene: TRBJ2-1; abundance: few
CDR3aa: CASSYRDRAYNEQFF; CDR3nt: TGTGCCAGCAGCTACCGGGACAGAGCCTACAATGAGCAGTTCTTC; v_gene: TRBV7-9; d_gene: TRBD1; j_gene: TRBJ2-1; abundance: NA
CDR3aa: CASSRWGLATRSSYEQYF; CDR3nt: TGTGCCAGCAGCCGATGGGGACTAGCGACAAGGAGCTCCTACGAGCAGTACTTC; v_gene: TRBV3-1/TRBV3-2; d_gene: TRBD2; j_gene: TRBJ2-7; abundance: NA
CDR3aa: CASSLGLNTGELFF; CDR3nt: TGTGCCAGCAGCTTGGGACTAAACACCGGGGAGCTGTTTTTT; v_gene: TRBV5-5; d_gene: NA; j_gene: TRBJ2-2; abundance: NA
CDR3aa: CASRGASTQYF; CDR3nt: TGTGCCAGCCGGGGGGCAAGTACGCAGTATTTT; v_gene: TRBV12-3/TRBV12-4; d_gene: NA; j_gene: TRBJ2-3; abundance: NA
CDR3aa: CASSRRTDSNQPQHF; CDR3nt: TGTGCCAGCAGCAGACGGACAGATAGCAATCAGCCCCAGCATTTT; v_gene: TRBV5-6; d_gene: NA; j_gene: TRBJ1-5; abundance: NA
CDR3aa: CASSLTGGTQYF; CDR3nt: TGTGCCAGCAGCCTAACTGGGGGGACGCAGTATTTT; v_gene: TRBV7-8; d_gene: NA; j_gene: TRBJ2-3; abundance: NA
CDR3aa: CASSYLRQGDNEAFF; CDR3nt: TGTGCCAGCAGTTATCTAAGACAGGGGGATAATGAAGCTTTCTTT; v_gene: TRBV6-6; d_gene: TRBD1; j_gene: TRBJ1-1; abundance: NA
CDR3aa: CASSESGLAGYAEQFF; CDR3nt: TGCGCCAGCAGTGAGTCAGGACTAGCGGGATACGCTGAGCAGTTCTTC; v_gene: TRBV10-1; d_gene: TRBD2; j_gene: TRBJ2-1; abundance: NA
CDR3aa: CASSRTGTSGGETQYF; CDR3nt: TGTGCCAGCAGCCGGACCGGGACTAGCGGGGGAGAGACCCAGTACTTC; v_gene: TRBV3-1/TRBV3-2; d_gene: TRBD2; j_gene: TRBJ2-5; abundance: NA
CDR3aa: CASSGAGVNEKLFF; CDR3nt: TGTGCCAGCAGCGGAGCAGGGGTGAATGAAAAACTGTTTTTT; v_gene: TRBV7-8; d_gene: NA; j_gene: TRBJ1-4; abundance: NA
CDR3aa: CASSRRGQGISTIYF; CDR3nt: TGTGCCAGCAGCCGACGAGGGCAGGGGATAAGCACCATATATTTT; v_gene: TRBV6-5; d_gene: NA; j_gene: TRBJ1-3; abundance: NA
CDR3aa: CSASLLAGAKRSTDTQYF; CDR3nt: TGCAGTGCTAGTTTGTTAGCGGGAGCCAAACGGAGCACAGATACGCAGTATTTT; v_gene: TRBV20-1; d_gene: TRBD2; j_gene: TRBJ2-3; abundance: NA
CDR3aa: CASSQGLRASGNEQFF; CDR3nt: TGTGCCAGCAGCCAAGGACTCCGAGCTAGCGGTAATGAGCAGTTCTTC; v_gene: TRBV14; d_gene: TRBD2; j_gene: TRBJ2-1; abundance: NA
CDR3aa: CAISEQGATGELFF; CDR3nt: TGTGCCATCAGTGAGCAGGGGGCGACCGGGGAGCTGTTTTTT; v_gene: TRBV10-3; d_gene: TRBD1; j_gene: TRBJ2-2; abundance: NA
CDR3aa: CASSLGRPAGADNEQFF; CDR3nt: TGTGCCAGCAGCTTAGGGCGTCCCGCGGGAGCGGACAATGAGCAGTTCTTC; v_gene: TRBV7-9; d_gene: TRBD2; j_gene: TRBJ2-1; abundance: NA
CDR3aa: CASSVAGSSGANVLTF; CDR3nt: TGTGCCAGCAGTGTGGCGGGTTCCTCTGGGGCCAACGTCCTGACTTTC; v_gene: TRBV6-4; d_gene: NA; j_gene: TRBJ2-6; abundance: NA
CDR3aa: CASTPESLPYEQYF; CDR3nt: TGTGCCAGCACCCCCGAGAGCCTTCCCTACGAGCAGTACTTC; v_gene: TRBV3-1/TRBV3-2; d_gene: NA; j_gene: TRBJ2-7; abundance: NA
CDR3aa: CAISEHRVIYGYTF; CDR3nt: TGTGCCATCAGTGAGCACAGGGTAATCTATGGCTACACCTTC; v_gene: TRBV10-3; d_gene: NA; j_gene: TRBJ1-2; abundance: NA
CDR3aa: CASSPRTGIHTF; CDR3nt: TGTGCCAGCAGCCCTAGGACAGGGATACACACCTTC; v_gene: TRBV27; d_gene: TRBD1; j_gene: TRBJ1-2; abundance: few
CDR3aa: CASSSTVSYEQYF; CDR3nt: TGTGCCAGCAGTTCGACAGTCTCCTACGAGCAGTACTTC; v_gene: TRBV12-3/TRBV12-4; d_gene: NA; j_gene: TRBJ2-7; abundance: NA
CDR3aa: CASSIQGFSTEAFF; CDR3nt: TGTGCCAGCAGCATACAGGGGTTTAGCACTGAAGCTTTCTTT; v_gene: TRBV7-8; d_gene: TRBD1; j_gene: TRBJ1-1; abundance: once
CDR3aa: CSVAGNGEQYF; CDR3nt: TGCAGTGTGGCGGGTAACGGCGAGCAGTACTTC; v_gene: TRBV20-1; d_gene: NA; j_gene: TRBJ2-7; abundance: NA
CDR3aa: CAWSVSRGRATIYF; CDR3nt: TGTGCCTGGAGTGTTTCTCGGGGTAGGGCCACCATATATTTT; v_gene: TRBV30; d_gene: NA; j_gene: TRBJ1-3; abundance: NA
CDR3aa: CASSLVGQGHGYTF; CDR3nt: TGCGCCAGCAGCTTGGTGGGACAGGGACATGGCTACACCTTC; v_gene: TRBV5-1; d_gene: TRBD1; j_gene: TRBJ1-2; abundance: NA
CDR3aa: CASSTGQALSGNTIYF; CDR3nt: TGTGCCAGTAGCACGGGACAGGCACTCTCGGGAAACACCATATATTTT; v_gene: TRBV19; d_gene: TRBD1; j_gene: TRBJ1-3; abundance: few
CDR3aa: CASRRTGTYSNQPQHF; CDR3nt: TGTGCCAGTAGGCGGACAGGGACTTATAGCAATCAGCCCCAGCATTTT; v_gene: TRBV19; d_gene: TRBD1; j_gene: TRBJ1-5; abundance: NA
CDR3aa: CASSLGLYTDTQYF; CDR3nt: TGCGCCAGCAGCTTGGGACTATACACAGATACGCAGTATTTT; v_gene: TRBV5-1; d_gene: NA; j_gene: TRBJ2-3; abundance: few
CDR3aa: CASSEVARYYGYTF; CDR3nt: TGTGCCAGCAGTGAAGTCGCGAGATACTATGGCTACACCTTC; v_gene: TRBV6-1; d_gene: NA; j_gene: TRBJ1-2; abundance: NA
CDR3aa: CSALPVSEAFF; CDR3nt: TGCAGTGCTCTTCCCGTATCTGAAGCTTTCTTT; v_gene: TRBV20-1; d_gene: NA; j_gene: TRBJ1-1; abundance: NA
CDR3aa: CASSLVNEPETDTQYF; CDR3nt: TGTGCCAGCAGCTTGGTTAACGAGCCGGAGACAGATACGCAGTATTTT; v_gene: TRBV5-8; d_gene: NA; j_gene: TRBJ2-3; abundance: NA